The rows below give T cell receptor beta chains drawn from one sample of a study of cytomegalovirus exposure and HLA in healthy donors. Clones were sequenced by immunoSEQ multiplex PCR, and TCRdb holds only the in-frame ones, with some missing. This table lists just over 80,000 clones. The sample comprised PBMCs. These receptors came from a woman aged 25 to 39 in good health and CMV-seronegative. Both conserved end residues are part of each CDR3. Each record gives: D gene, V gene, J gene, CDR3 protein, CDR3 DNA. D genes are given only for firm matches.

D: NA; V: TRBV18; J: TRBJ2-5; CDR3: CASSPVGNQETQYF; DNA: TGTGCCAGCTCACCAGTTGGCAATCAAGAGACCCAGTACTTC
D: TRBD1; V: TRBV6-1; J: TRBJ1-2; CDR3: CASSEAHRGLNYGYTF; DNA: TGTGCCAGCAGTGAAGCTCACAGGGGGCTTAACTATGGCTACACCTTC
D: NA; V: TRBV7-9; J: TRBJ2-3; CDR3: CASSLTIETDTQYF; DNA: TGTGCCAGCAGCTTAACTATTGAAACAGATACGCAGTATTTT
D: NA; V: TRBV18; J: TRBJ2-1; CDR3: CASSPLSIDNEQFF; DNA: TGTGCCAGCTCACCATTGTCAATTGACAATGAGCAGTTCTTC
D: TRBD2; V: TRBV18; J: TRBJ2-1; CDR3: CASSPPAGGVYNEQFF; DNA: TGTGCCAGCTCACCACCTGCGGGAGGGGTTTACAATGAGCAGTTCTTC
D: NA; V: TRBV30; J: TRBJ2-2; CDR3: CALERKDTYTGELFF; DNA: TGTGCCCTAGAAAGAAAGGACACCTACACCGGGGAGCTGTTTTTT
D: NA; V: TRBV13; J: TRBJ1-3; CDR3: CASSLWGSVSGNTIYF; DNA: TGTGCCAGCAGCTTATGGGGCAGCGTTTCTGGAAACACCATATATTTT
D: TRBD1; V: TRBV7-8; J: TRBJ2-5; CDR3: CASSRRQGEETQYF; DNA: TGTGCCAGCAGCCGAAGACAGGGAGAAGAGACCCAGTACTTC
D: NA; V: TRBV5-1; J: TRBJ1-1; CDR3: CASSLGTTMNTEAFF; DNA: TGCGCCAGCAGCTTGGGGACAACCATGAACACTGAAGCTTTCTTT
D: TRBD1; V: TRBV27; J: TRBJ1-4; CDR3: CASSSIYRDRGEKLFF; DNA: TGTGCCAGCAGTTCCATATACCGGGACAGGGGTGAAAAACTGTTTTTT
D: NA; V: TRBV5-1; J: TRBJ2-3; CDR3: CASSLKTGSDTQYF; DNA: TGCGCCAGCAGCTTGAAGACAGGCTCAGATACGCAGTATTTT
D: TRBD1; V: TRBV2; J: TRBJ2-1; CDR3: CASSLTGNTYNEQFF; DNA: TGTGCCAGCAGTTTGACAGGGAACACGTACAATGAGCAGTTCTTC
D: NA; V: TRBV30; J: TRBJ2-5; CDR3: CAWSTEQGSWETQYF; DNA: TGTGCCTGGAGTACCGAGCAGGGGTCATGGGAGACCCAGTACTTC
D: NA; V: TRBV2; J: TRBJ2-6; CDR3: CASSGDINSGANVLTF; DNA: TGTGCCAGCAGTGGGGACATAAACTCTGGGGCCAACGTCCTGACTTTC
D: NA; V: TRBV30; J: TRBJ1-1; CDR3: CAWSKGRDTEAFF; DNA: TGTGCCTGGAGTAAAGGGAGGGACACTGAAGCTTTCTTT
D: TRBD1; V: TRBV6-1; J: TRBJ2-7; CDR3: CATLWGQGSYEQYF; DNA: TGTGCCACCTTGTGGGGACAGGGTTCCTACGAGCAGTACTTC
D: NA; V: TRBV27; J: TRBJ1-1; CDR3: CASSPVAVSTEAFF; DNA: TGTGCCAGCAGTCCCGTAGCTGTTTCCACTGAAGCTTTCTTT